These 28 T cell receptor beta chains were all obtained from the same sample, sequenced in a study of blood T cell repertoires in COVID-19. Sequencing used immunoSEQ multiplex PCR; TCRdb keeps in-frame clones, though not all of them. Of roughly 130,000 clones listed, 75% to 85% are singletons. Sequencing used peripheral blood. These receptors were collected from a woman in her 70s with COVID-19, enrolled during active disease.

The rearrangement links TRBV19 to TRBJ1-2, with 9 bases aligning to TRBD1. CDR3 length: 20 residues. V was pared by 5 bases and J by 0 bases, with 19 bases of the junction left unmatched. CDR1 and CDR2 (germline): LNHDA, SQIVND (reference sequence). DNA of the CDR3: TGTGCCAGTAGTCTGTATTCCGGGACAGGGTCCCTTCAAGCTAACTATGGCTACACCTTC. Translating it yields CASSLYSGTGSLQANYGYTF. Combining the CDR3 with reference TRBV19 and TRBJ1-2 gives the whole variable domain DGGITQSPKYLFRKEGQNVTLSCEQNLNHDAMYWYRQDPGQGLRLIYYSQIVNDFQKGDIAEGYSVSREKKESFPLTVTSAQKNPTAFYLCASSLYSGTGSLQANYGYTFGSGTRLTVV.

V gene TRBV4-1 combines with J gene TRBJ1-6, with D unresolved. The CDR3 consists of 12 residues. Per germline, CDR1 MGHRA and CDR2 YSYEKL. Trimming left V 1 base short and J 7 bases short, with 2 bases between. CDR3 residues: CASSQVNSPLHF. CDR3 DNA sequence: TGCGCCAGCAGCCAAGTAAATTCACCCCTCCACTTT.

This chain joins TRBV5-1 and TRBJ2-7, with TRBD2 matching 16 bases. J lost 7 bases, V lost 4 bases, and 2 bases had no gene match. CDR1 and CDR2 from the germline V gene are SGHRS and YFSETQ. The CDR3 spans 14 residues. The CDR3 DNA reads TGCGCCAGCAGCCCGGGACTAGCGGGGGGGGAGCAGTACTTC. Its translation: CASSPGLAGGEQYF.

The V call is TRBV3-1 (or the pseudogene TRBV3-2), the J call TRBJ1-4, with 11 bases fitting TRBD1. Germline V gene sequence: CDR1 LGHDT, CDR2 YNNKEL (reference sequence). The CDR3 extends over 15 amino acids. The trim removed 5 bases at V and 8 bases at J, leaving 7 bases unmatched. The CDR3 DNA sequence: TGTGCCAGCAGCTCCCGGGACAGGGGGAACGAAAAACTGTTTTTT. This encodes CASSSRDRGNEKLFF.

The chain has TRBV10-3 and TRBJ1-3; TRBD1 matches at 7 bases. V lost 8 bases and J lost 2; bases outside the gene matches: 9. CDR1 ENHRY and CDR2 SYGVKD come from the germline V gene. The CDR3 is 15 residues long. The CDR3 DNA sequence: TGTGCCATCGGGCGGGACAGAGGCACTGGAAACACCATATATTTT. Its translation: CAIGRDRGTGNTIYF.

The rearrangement joins TRBV30 to TRBJ2-3, with TRBD2 matching over 8 bases. V was pared by 0 bases and J by 10 bases, with 12 bases of the junction left unmatched. Germline CDR1 and CDR2: GTSNPN and SVGIG (reference sequence). This CDR3 is 15 amino acids long. This CDR3 is CAWSVSGGINAAQYF. In nucleotides, the CDR3 is TGTGCCTGGAGTGTCAGCGGGGGTATCAATGCGGCGCAGTATTTT.

This chain uses TRBV6-1 with TRBJ1-4; 7 nucleotides match TRBD1. The CDR3 is made up of 15 amino acids. Germline assignment: CDR1 MNHNS and CDR2 SASEGT. Unmatched junction bases numbered 2, after V lost 2 bases and J lost 2 bases. CDR3 amino acids: CASSEPGQTNEKLFF. In DNA form, the CDR3 reads TGTGCCAGCAGTGAACCGGGACAGACTAATGAAAAACTGTTTTTT.

This chain uses TRBV7-2 with TRBJ2-7; 9 nucleotides agree with TRBD1. The CDR3 sequence is 15 residues long. Germline trimming cut 5 bases from V and 1 base from J; bases unmatched to any gene: 6. Germline CDR1 and CDR2: SGHTA and FQGNSA. DNA of the CDR3: TGTGCCAGCAGCCCCCGGGACAGGGAGTCCTACGAGCAGTACTTC. This gives the protein CASSPRDRESYEQYF.

The count of this clone is one. V is TRBV4-1 and J is TRBJ2-1, with TRBD2 identical over 7 bases. CDR3 length equals 16 residues. V dropped 0 bases and J dropped 1; count of bases not matched to a gene: 3. Germline-derived CDR1 and CDR2 are MGHRA and YSYEKL. CDR3 nucleotide sequence: TGCGCCAGCAGCCAAGATGTCGGGGGGTCCTACAATGAGCAGTTCTTC. Translating it yields CASSQDVGGSYNEQFF.

The CDR3 sequence is CASSLSQGLTGELFF. CDR3 coding DNA: TGCGCCAGCAGCTTGAGTCAGGGGCTAACCGGGGAGCTGTTTTTT. This chain uses TRBV5-1 with TRBJ2-2; D possibly corresponds to TRBD1 (6 bases). CDR3 length equals 15 residues. V gave up 1 base and J gave up 5 bases, with 12 bases separating them. Germline values: CDR1 SGHRS, CDR2 YFSETQ.

This clone was picked up a small number of times. The chain links TRBV10-3 to TRBJ2-3; D may be TRBD1 (6 bases). This CDR3 comprises 13 residues. Germline V lookup: CDR1 ENHRY, CDR2 SYGVKD. The V and J ends lost 7 bases and 6 bases respectively, with 14 bases between them. DNA for the CDR3: TGTGCCATCAAACAGGGAGTGGGCGATACGCAGTATTTT. Protein product: CAIKQGVGDTQYF.

The genes are TRBV28 and TRBJ1-2, with TRBD1 matching 7 bases. This CDR3 contains 12 residues. CDR1 MDHEN and CDR2 SYDVKM come from the germline V gene. The V and J ends lost 7 bases and 6 bases, in that order; junction bases with no gene match: 5. The CDR3 bases are TGTGCCAGCATGAGGGGGCGCGATGGCTACACCTTC. Translation: CASMRGRDGYTF.

The V call is TRBV6-5, the J call TRBJ1-5, with TRBD1 identical over 7 bases. The V and J ends lost 4 bases and 4 bases, in that order; junction bases with no gene match: 7. This CDR3 contains 15 residues. Germline V CDR1 and CDR2: MNHEY, SVGAGI. CDR3 in DNA: TGTGCCAGCAGTTCGACAGGGTATGGAAATCAGCCCCAGCATTTT. Amino acids: CASSSTGYGNQPQHF.

The rearrangement uses TRBV11-2 and TRBJ1-1; 10 bases line up with TRBD1. The CDR3 is made up of 13 amino acids. Trimming removed 1 base from V and 10 bases from J; junction bases left unmatched: 3. CDR1 and CDR2 from the germline V gene are SGHAT and FQNNGV. CDR3 in amino acids: CASSLGQGAVAFF. CDR3 in DNA: TGTGCCAGCAGCTTAGGACAGGGGGCTGTAGCTTTCTTT.

This chain joins TRBV7-2 and TRBJ2-2; 7 bases line up with TRBD1. Germline CDR1 is SGHTA and CDR2 is FQGNSA. Germline trimming cut 3 bases from V and 5 bases from J; bases unmatched to any gene: 6. This CDR3 has 15 amino acids. CDR3 DNA: TGTGCCAGCAGCTTCGACAGGGCGAGAACCGGGGAGCTGTTTTTT. This translates into CASSFDRARTGELFF.

The J gene is TRBJ1-1, the V gene TRBV2; 11 bases map to TRBD1. CDR1 and CDR2 (germline): SNHLY, FYNNEI. The CDR3 spans 13 residues. J gave up 7 bases and V 4 bases, and 2 bases lay outside the gene matches. As DNA, the CDR3 is TGTGCCAGCAGTGGAGGGACAGGGGGTGAAGCTTTCTTT. Translation: CASSGGTGGEAFF.

The chain is built from TRBV25-1 and TRBJ1-1; D is unresolved. The germline gives CDR1 MGHDK, CDR2 SYGVNS. There are 11 residues in the CDR3. The V gene lost 3 bases and the J gene lost 7 bases, with 6 bases spanning the gap. The CDR3 is CASSDLREAFF. CDR3 sequence (DNA): TGTGCCAGCAGTGACCTCCGTGAAGCTTTCTTT.

The chain is built from TRBV3-1 (or the pseudogene TRBV3-2) and TRBJ2-7; D is unresolved. The CDR3 consists of 12 residues. Trimming cost V 4 bases and J 6 bases, with 10 bases left between them. Germline V gene data show CDR1 as LGHDT and CDR2 as YNNKEL (reference sequence). The CDR3 sequence is CASSRVRGEQYF. The CDR3 DNA reads TGTGCCAGCAGCCGCGTAAGAGGCGAGCAGTACTTC.

The V gene is TRBV11-2, the J gene TRBJ2-5, with 7 bases identical to TRBD2. The CDR3 spans 12 residues. Germline lookup yields CDR1 SGHAT and CDR2 FQNNGV. J gave up 5 bases and V 6 bases, and 3 bases lay outside the gene matches. Here the CDR3 reads CASSRGGETQYF. The CDR3 DNA sequence: TGTGCCAGCAGTCGCGGGGGTGAGACCCAGTACTTC.

The chain carries TRBV11-2 and TRBJ1-2, with D perhaps matching TRBD1 (6 bases). The length of the CDR3 is 16 residues. Trimming pared 1 base from V and 8 bases from J, leaving 20 bases between. Germline CDR1 is SGHAT and CDR2 is FQNNGV. CDR3 nucleotide sequence: TGTGCCAGCAGCTTAGTATTGGACAGCAAAATTAACGGCTACACCTTC. Its protein product is CASSLVLDSKINGYTF.

The gene calls are TRBV6-1 and TRBJ1-3, with D unresolved. The CDR3 covers 15 residues. In germline, CDR1 is MNHNS, CDR2 SASEGT. Trimming left V 2 bases short and J 4 bases short, with 12 bases between. CDR3 amino acids: CASSEHGTAGNTIYF. The CDR3 nucleotides read TGTGCCAGCAGTGAACACGGAACAGCCGGAAACACCATATATTTT.

V gene TRBV6-6 combines with J gene TRBJ1-1, with D perhaps matching TRBD1 (5 bases). Germline CDR1 MNHNY, CDR2 SVGAGI (reference sequence). This CDR3 is built from 16 residues. V was shortened by 6 bases and J by 4 bases, with 21 bases between the two germline ends. CDR3 coding DNA: TGTGCCAGCAGGCCTGGGAGGGGATTATCAACCACTGAAGCTTTCTTT. This translates into CASRPGRGLSTTEAFF.

This clone appeared once. J is TRBJ2-7 and V is TRBV9; 7 nucleotides match TRBD2. The V gene end was trimmed by 2 bases and the J gene end by 1 base; junction bases not matched to a gene: 12. The CDR3 spans 17 residues. Germline-derived CDR1 and CDR2 are SGDLS and YYNGEE. CDR3 DNA: TGTGCCAGCAGCGTCCCCTCGGGAGGTCTGGGTTCCTACGAGCAGTACTTC. It codes for CASSVPSGGLGSYEQYF.

This rearrangement joins TRBV6-6 to TRBJ1-4; D is undetermined. This CDR3 contains 15 residues. Trimming removed 6 bases at V and 5 bases at J, with 16 bases between. CDR1 MNHNY and CDR2 SVGAGI come from the germline V gene (reference sequence). The CDR3 is CASRQTRNSNEKLFF. CDR3 DNA sequence: TGTGCCAGCAGACAGACACGAAATTCAAATGAAAAACTGTTTTTT.

CDR3 loop: CAISQELRDEAFF. Here the CDR3 DNA reads TGTGCCATCAGTCAGGAATTGCGAGATGAAGCTTTCTTT. The gene calls are TRBV10-3 and TRBJ1-1; no clear D. Germline CDR1 is ENHRY and CDR2 is SYGVKD. V gave up 5 bases and J gave up 7 bases, with 14 bases separating them. The CDR3 sequence is 13 residues long.

The CDR3 protein is CASSSQGDYGYTF. DNA for the CDR3: TGTGCCAGCAGCTCCCAGGGTGACTATGGCTACACCTTC. The chain is built from TRBV5-4 and TRBJ1-2; possible D gene TRBD1, 5 bases. The CDR3 spans 13 residues. Trimming cost V 3 bases and J 3 bases, with 9 bases left between them. Germline-derived CDR1 and CDR2 are SGHNT and YYREEE (reference sequence).

The rearrangement uses TRBV25-1 and TRBJ2-7; 7 bases match TRBD2. Germline assignment: CDR1 MGHDK and CDR2 SYGVNS. The CDR3 is 15 amino acids. V was clipped by 4 bases and J by 0 bases; unmatched bases: 6. The CDR3 sequence is CASSVGGVSSYEQYF. The CDR3 DNA reads TGTGCCAGCAGTGTGGGGGGGGTTAGCTCCTACGAGCAGTACTTC.

This clone was observed a single time. The rearrangement uses TRBV5-5 and TRBJ1-5; the match to TRBD1 covers 9 bases. The CDR3 has 14 residues. With V trimmed by 4 bases and J by 5 bases, 4 bases remained unmatched. Looked up from germline, CDR1 is SGHKS and CDR2 is YYEKEE (reference sequence). This chain's CDR3 is CASSSDRGDQPQHF. The CDR3 DNA sequence: TGTGCCAGCAGCAGTGACAGGGGGGATCAGCCCCAGCATTTT.